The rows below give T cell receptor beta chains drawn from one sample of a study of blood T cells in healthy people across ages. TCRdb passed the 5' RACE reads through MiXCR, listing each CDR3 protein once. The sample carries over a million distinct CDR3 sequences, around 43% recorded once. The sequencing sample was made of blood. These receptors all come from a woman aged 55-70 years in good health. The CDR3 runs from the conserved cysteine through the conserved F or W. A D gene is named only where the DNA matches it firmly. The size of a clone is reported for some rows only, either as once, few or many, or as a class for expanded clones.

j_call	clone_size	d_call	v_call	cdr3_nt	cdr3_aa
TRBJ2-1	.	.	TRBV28	TGTGCCAGCAGTTTAACTCCCGGAGGGAATGAGCAGTTCTTC	CASSLTPGGNEQFF
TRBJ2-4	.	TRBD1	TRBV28	TGTGCCAGCGGACAGGGAACCAAAAACATTCAGTACTTC	CASGQGTKNIQYF
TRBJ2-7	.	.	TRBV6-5	TGTGCCAGCGAAGAGGGATCCTACGAGCAGTACTTC	CASEEGSYEQYF
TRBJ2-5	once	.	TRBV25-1	TGTGCCAGCAGTGCCGGGACACAAATGAGAGAGACCCAGTACTTC	CASSAGTQMRETQYF
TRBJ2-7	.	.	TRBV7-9	TGTGCCAGCAGCTCCCGAATGGAGGTTTCCTACGAGCAGTACTTC	CASSSRMEVSYEQYF
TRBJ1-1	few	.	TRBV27	TGTGCCAGCAGTTTTCGGGGGAGGACTGAAGCTTTCTTT	CASSFRGRTEAFF
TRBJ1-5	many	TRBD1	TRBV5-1	TGCGCCAGCAGCTCGGGGACAGGGAATCAGCCCCAGCATTTT	CASSSGTGNQPQHF
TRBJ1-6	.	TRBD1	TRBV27	TGTGCCAGCAGGGACAGGGCGGGTTCACCCCTCCACTTT	CASRDRAGSPLHF
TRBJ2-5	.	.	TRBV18	TGTGCCAGCTCACCACCAATAGAGACCCAGTACTTC	CASSPPIETQYF
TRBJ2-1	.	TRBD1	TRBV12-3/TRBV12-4	TGTGCCAGCAGTTTTCGGGACAGGGTCGGCGCGGGAGACGCCTACAATGAGCAGTTCTTC	CASSFRDRVGAGDAYNEQFF
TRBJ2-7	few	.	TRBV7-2	TGTGCCAGCAGCTTAGCTACGGTCGAGCAGTACTTC	CASSLATVEQYF
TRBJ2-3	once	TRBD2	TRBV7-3	TGTGCCAGCAGCTTCTCAGGACTAGCGGGAGCTTCAGATACGCAGTATTTT	CASSFSGLAGASDTQYF
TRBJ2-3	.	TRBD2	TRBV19	TGTGCCAGTACCCGGGGGGGCGCAGATACGCAGTATTTT	CASTRGGADTQYF
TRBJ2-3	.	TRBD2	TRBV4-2	TGTGCCAGCAGCCACCAAGGGGTAGGGGGAGCGGGAGTGTACGGAGATACGCAGTATTTT	CASSHQGVGGAGVYGDTQYF
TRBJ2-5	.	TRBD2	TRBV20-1	TGCAGTGCCGAGACTAGCGGGAATCCCAATGAGCAGTACTTC	CSAETSGNPNEQYF